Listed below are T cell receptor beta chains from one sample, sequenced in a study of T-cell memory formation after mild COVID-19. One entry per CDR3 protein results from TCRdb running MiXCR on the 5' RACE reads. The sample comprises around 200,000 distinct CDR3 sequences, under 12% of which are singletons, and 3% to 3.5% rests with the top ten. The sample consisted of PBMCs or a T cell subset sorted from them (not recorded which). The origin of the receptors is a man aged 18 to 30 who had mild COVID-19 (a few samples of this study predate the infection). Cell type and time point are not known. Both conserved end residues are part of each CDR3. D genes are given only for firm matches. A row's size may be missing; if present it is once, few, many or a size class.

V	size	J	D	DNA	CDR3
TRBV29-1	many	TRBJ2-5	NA	TGCAGCGTTGATCCTGACGGGATGACCATCGGGGCAGAGACCCAGTACTTC	CSVDPDGMTIGAETQYF
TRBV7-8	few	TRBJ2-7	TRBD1	TGTGCCAGCAGCTTAGCGACAGGGTCCTACGAGCAGTACTTC	CASSLATGSYEQYF
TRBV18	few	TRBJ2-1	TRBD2	TGTGCCAGCTCACCCACTAGCGGGGGGCCACTTAATGAGCAGTTCTTC	CASSPTSGGPLNEQFF
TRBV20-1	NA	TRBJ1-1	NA	TGCAGTGCTCGAATGGGAGGCACTGAAGCTTTCTTT	CSARMGGTEAFF
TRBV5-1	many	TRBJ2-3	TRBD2	TGCGCCAGCAGCTTCGGGACTAGCGGATCCACAGATACGCAGTATTTT	CASSFGTSGSTDTQYF
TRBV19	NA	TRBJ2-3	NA	TGTGCCAGTAGTCCATTGCCGATGGCGACAGGCACAGATACGCAGTATTTT	CASSPLPMATGTDTQYF
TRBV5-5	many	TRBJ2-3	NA	TGTGCCAGCAGCACAATCCCCTCCGCAGATACGCAGTATTTT	CASSTIPSADTQYF
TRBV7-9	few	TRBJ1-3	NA	TGTGCCAGCAGTTACTTGAGCCGAGGAAACACCATATATTTT	CASSYLSRGNTIYF
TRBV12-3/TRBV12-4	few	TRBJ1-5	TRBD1	TGTGCCAGCAGCTCGGACAGGGACCATCAGCCCCAGCATTTT	CASSSDRDHQPQHF
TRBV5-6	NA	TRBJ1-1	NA	TGTGCCAGCAGCTTTATAGGAGGGGTACTTGAAGCTTTCTTT	CASSFIGGVLEAFF